This is a list of T cell receptor beta chains from one sample in a study of lymphopenia after photon versus proton radiotherapy. TCRdb keeps only in-frame clones here, not all; method: immunoSEQ multiplex PCR. The top ten clones hold approximately 21% of a sample with nearly 25,000 clones, about 82% of them seen once. Sequenced here: peripheral blood, sampled from a patient treated with proton-based radiotherapy. These receptors all stem from a woman in her 70s with pancreatic cancer. Each CDR3 is given with its conserved first and last residue. Each record gives: J gene, V gene, CDR3 protein.

>TRBJ1-6|TRBV12-5
CASGKQGLGNSPLHF
>TRBJ2-7|TRBV28
CASSPWGQEQYF
>TRBJ1-2|TRBV5-1
CASSLGFGQNYGYTF
>TRBJ2-7|TRBV29-1
CSVSVGSYEQYF
>TRBJ1-1|TRBV19
CASSITGGTEAFF
>TRBJ2-3|TRBV28
CASGYGTDTQYF
>TRBJ2-7|TRBV27
CASSDSGSSYEQYF
>TRBJ2-6|TRBV7-9
CASSLASAGANVLTF
>TRBJ2-7|TRBV20-1
CSASDHEQYF
>TRBJ1-5|TRBV28
CASSLLERDNQPQHF
>TRBJ2-7|TRBV4-2
CASSQEVTDSYEQYF
>TRBJ2-7|TRBV6-1
CASSGLTSGSFGQYF
>TRBJ2-6|TRBV30
CAWSRIDLLRANVLTF
>TRBJ2-1|TRBV10-3
CAISVPPAAVSSYNEQFF
>TRBJ1-5|TRBV7-9
CASSLAQPDQPQHF
>TRBJ1-3|TRBV28
CASSENRKGFGNTIYF
>TRBJ2-3|TRBV6-1
CASSDGDRGLHTDTQYF